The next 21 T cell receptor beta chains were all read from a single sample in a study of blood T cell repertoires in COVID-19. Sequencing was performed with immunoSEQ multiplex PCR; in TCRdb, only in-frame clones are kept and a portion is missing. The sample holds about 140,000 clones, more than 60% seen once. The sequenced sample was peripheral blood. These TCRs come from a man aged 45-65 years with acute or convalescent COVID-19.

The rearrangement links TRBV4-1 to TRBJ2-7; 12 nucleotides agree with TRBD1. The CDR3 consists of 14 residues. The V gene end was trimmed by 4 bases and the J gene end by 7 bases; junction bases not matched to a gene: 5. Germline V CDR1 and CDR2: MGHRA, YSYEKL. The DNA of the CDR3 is TGCGCCAGCAGCCTGGGACAGGGGGCGAAGGAGCAGTACGTC. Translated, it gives CASSLGQGAKEQYV.

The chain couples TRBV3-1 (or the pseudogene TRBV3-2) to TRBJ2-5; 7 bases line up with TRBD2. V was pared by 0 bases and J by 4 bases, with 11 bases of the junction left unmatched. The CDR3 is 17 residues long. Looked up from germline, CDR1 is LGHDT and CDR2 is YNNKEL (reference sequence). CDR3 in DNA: TGTGCCAGCAGCCAAGAGATCAAGCGGGGAGCGAGAGAGACCCAGTACTTC. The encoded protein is CASSQEIKRGARETQYF.

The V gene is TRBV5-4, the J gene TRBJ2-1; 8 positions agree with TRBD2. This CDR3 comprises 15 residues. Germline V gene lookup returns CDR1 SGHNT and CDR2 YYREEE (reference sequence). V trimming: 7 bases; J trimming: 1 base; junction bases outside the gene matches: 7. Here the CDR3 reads CASGPGGHSYNEQFF. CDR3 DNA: TGTGCCAGCGGCCCGGGGGGGCATTCCTACAATGAGCAGTTCTTC.

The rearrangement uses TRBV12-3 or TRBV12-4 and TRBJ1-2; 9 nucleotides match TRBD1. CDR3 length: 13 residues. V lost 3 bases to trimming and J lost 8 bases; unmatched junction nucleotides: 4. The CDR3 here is CASSFDRGVGYTF. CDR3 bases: TGTGCCAGCAGTTTTGACAGGGGGGTGGGCTACACCTTC.

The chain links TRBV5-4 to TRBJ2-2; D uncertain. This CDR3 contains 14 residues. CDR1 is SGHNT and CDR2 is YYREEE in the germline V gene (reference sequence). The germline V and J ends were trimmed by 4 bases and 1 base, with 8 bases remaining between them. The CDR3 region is CASSRNRNTGELFF. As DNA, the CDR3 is TGTGCCAGCAGCCGTAACAGGAACACCGGGGAGCTGTTTTTT.

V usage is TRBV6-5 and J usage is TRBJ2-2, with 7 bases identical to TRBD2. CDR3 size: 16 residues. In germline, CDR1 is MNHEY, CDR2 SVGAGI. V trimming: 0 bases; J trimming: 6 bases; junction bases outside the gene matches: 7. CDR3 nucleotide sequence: TGTGCCAGCAGTTACTCCCCAGCGGGGCCCTCCGGGGAGCTGTTTTTT. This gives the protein CASSYSPAGPSGELFF.

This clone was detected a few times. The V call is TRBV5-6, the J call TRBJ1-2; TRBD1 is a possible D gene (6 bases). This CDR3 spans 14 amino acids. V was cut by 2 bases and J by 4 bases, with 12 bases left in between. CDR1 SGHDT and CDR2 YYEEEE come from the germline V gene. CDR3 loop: CASSFGTGTYGYTF. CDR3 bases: TGTGCCAGCAGCTTCGGCACAGGGACCTATGGCTACACCTTC.

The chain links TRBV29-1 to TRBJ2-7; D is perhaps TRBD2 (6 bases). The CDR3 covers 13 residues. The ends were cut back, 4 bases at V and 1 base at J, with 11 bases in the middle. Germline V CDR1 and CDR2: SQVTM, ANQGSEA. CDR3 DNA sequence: TGCAGCGTTGCCCCCGGGAGTTCCTACGAGCAGTACTTC. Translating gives CSVAPGSSYEQYF.

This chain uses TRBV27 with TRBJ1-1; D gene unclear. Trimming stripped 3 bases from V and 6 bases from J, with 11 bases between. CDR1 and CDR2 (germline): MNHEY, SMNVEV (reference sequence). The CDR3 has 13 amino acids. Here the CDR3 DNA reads TGTGCCAGCAGTTTTGAGGGTTCCCCTGAAGCTTTCTTT. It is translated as CASSFEGSPEAFF.

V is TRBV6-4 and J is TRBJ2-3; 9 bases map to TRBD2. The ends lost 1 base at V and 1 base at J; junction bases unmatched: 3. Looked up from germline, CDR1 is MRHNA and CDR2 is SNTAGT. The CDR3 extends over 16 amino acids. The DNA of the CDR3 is TGTGCCAGCAGTGACTTTCAGCGGGGGGGCACAGATACGCAGTATTTT. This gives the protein CASSDFQRGGTDTQYF.

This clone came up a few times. DNA of the CDR3: TGCAGCGTTGAAGTGCAGGGGGCAGGAGAGACCCAGTACTTC. As protein: CSVEVQGAGETQYF. The chain recombines TRBV29-1 with TRBJ2-5; 8 bases agree with TRBD1. V gave up 1 base and J gave up 4 bases; unmatched junction bases: 5. The CDR3 runs 14 residues. Germline CDR1 SQVTM, CDR2 ANQGSEA.

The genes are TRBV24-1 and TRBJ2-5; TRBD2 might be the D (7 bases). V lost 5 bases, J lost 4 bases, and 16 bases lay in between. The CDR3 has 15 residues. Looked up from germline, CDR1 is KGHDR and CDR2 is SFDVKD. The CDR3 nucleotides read TGTGCCACCAGTGGCCTGGGAGGGGGGCGAGAGACCCAGTACTTC. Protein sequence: CATSGLGGGRETQYF.

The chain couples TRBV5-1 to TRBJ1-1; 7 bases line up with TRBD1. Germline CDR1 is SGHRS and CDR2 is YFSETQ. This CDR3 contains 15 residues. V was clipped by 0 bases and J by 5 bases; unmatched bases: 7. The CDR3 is CASSLEAGGWTEAFF. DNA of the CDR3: TGCGCCAGCAGCTTGGAGGCAGGGGGGTGGACTGAAGCTTTCTTT.

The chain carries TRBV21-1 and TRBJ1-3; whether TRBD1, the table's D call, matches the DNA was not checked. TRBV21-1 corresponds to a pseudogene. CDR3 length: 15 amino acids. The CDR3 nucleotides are TGTGCCAGCAGCCCGTCGACAGGGGGTGGAAACACCATATATTTT. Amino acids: CASSPSTGGGNTIYF.

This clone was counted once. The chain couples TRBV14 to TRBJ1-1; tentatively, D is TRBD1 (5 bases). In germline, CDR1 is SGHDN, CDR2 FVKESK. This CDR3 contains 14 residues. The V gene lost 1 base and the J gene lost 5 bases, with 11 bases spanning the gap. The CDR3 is CASSQVAGRTEAFF. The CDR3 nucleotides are TGTGCCAGCAGCCAAGTGGCAGGGCGAACTGAAGCTTTCTTT. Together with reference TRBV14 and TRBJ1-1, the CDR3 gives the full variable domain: EAGVTQFPSHSVIEKGQTVTLRCDPISGHDNLYWYRRVMGKEIKFLLHFVKESKQDESGMPNNRFLAERTGGTYSTLKVQPAELEDSGVYFCASSQVAGRTEAFFGQGTRLTVV.

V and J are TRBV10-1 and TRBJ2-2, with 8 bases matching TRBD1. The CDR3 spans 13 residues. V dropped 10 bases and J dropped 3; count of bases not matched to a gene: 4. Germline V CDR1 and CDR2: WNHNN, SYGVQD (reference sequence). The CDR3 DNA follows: TGCGCCACTTCGACAGGGGACACCGGGGAGCTGTTTTTT. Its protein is CATSTGDTGELFF.

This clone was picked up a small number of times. The CDR3 reads CASSLNSGYLEAFF. The CDR3 bases are TGCGCCAGCAGCTTGAATTCGGGGTACCTTGAAGCTTTCTTT. V is TRBV5-1 and J is TRBJ1-1; D unresolved. From germline, CDR1 is SGHRS and CDR2 YFSETQ. Trimming removed 1 base from V and 7 bases from J, with 14 bases in between. The CDR3 spans 14 residues.

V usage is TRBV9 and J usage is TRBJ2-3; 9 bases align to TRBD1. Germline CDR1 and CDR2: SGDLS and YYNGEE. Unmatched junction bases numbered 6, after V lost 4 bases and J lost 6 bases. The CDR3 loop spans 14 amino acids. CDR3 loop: CASSTGDRGDTQYF. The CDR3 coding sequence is TGTGCCAGCAGCACGGGTGACAGGGGGGATACGCAGTATTTT. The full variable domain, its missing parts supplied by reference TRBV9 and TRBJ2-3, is DSGVTQTPKHLITATGQRVTLRCSPRSGDLSVYWYQQSLDQGLQFLIQYYNGEERAKGNILERFSAQQFPDLHSELNLSSLELGDSALYFCASSTGDRGDTQYFGPGTRLTVL.

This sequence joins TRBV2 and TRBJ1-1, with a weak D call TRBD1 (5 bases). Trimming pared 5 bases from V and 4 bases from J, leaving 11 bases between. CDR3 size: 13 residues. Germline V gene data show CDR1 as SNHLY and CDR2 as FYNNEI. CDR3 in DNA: TGTGCCAGCAGTCTCAGGGCGGTCACTGAAGCTTTCTTT. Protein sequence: CASSLRAVTEAFF.

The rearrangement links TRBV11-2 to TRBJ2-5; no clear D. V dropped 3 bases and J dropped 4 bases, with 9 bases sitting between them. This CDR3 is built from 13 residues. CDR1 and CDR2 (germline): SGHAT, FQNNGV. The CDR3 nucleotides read TGTGCCAGCAGCTTCCGGGTGCTAGAGACCCAGTACTTC. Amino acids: CASSFRVLETQYF.

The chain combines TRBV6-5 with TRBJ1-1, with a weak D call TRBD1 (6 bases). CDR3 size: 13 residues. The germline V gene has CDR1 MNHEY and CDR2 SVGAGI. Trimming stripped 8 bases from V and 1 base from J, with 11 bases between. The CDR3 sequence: CASAHRANTEAFF. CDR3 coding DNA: TGTGCCAGCGCTCACAGGGCGAACACTGAAGCTTTCTTT.